This T cell receptor beta chain was captured by sequencing in a study of T cell responses to AZD1222 COVID-19 vaccine. The germline gives CDR1 SGHVS, CDR2 FQNEAQ. The CDR3 has 16 residues. V was clipped by 3 bases and J by 5 bases; unmatched bases: 8. Using immunoSEQ multiplex PCR, the repertoire was profiled, and TCRdb retains in-frame clones only, with some absent. The sample lists 100,000 to 120,000 clones; nearly 90% were seen once. The sample in question was peripheral blood, obtained on day 0 of AZD1222 vaccination. V gene TRBV7-8 combines with J gene TRBJ2-7, with 12 bases fitting TRBD1. The TCR was taken from an adult in good health. The CDR3 DNA reads TGTGCCAGCAGCTTCCTCTCCGGGACAGGGGGCCACGAGCAGTACTTC. As protein: CASSFLSGTGGHEQYF.